This T cell receptor (beta chain) derives from a study of cytotoxic CD8 clonotypes in ibrutinib-treated CLL. On the study more broadly: IGHV unmutated 17 to 18; relapsed/refractory 11; treatment-naive over 14. Study-wide points: The clonality rise at ibrutinib response reflected private clonotype expansion.

Around 2.2 micrograms of genomic DNA came from cryopreserved PBMCs for TCR beta libraries. The table came from immunoSEQ multiplex PCR; TCRdb's copy has only in-frame clones and leaves some out. The sample lists about 130,000 clones, over 75% occurring once. The CDR3 length is 13 residues. Trimming removed 6 bases from V and 10 bases from J, with 18 bases in between. The germline V gene encodes CDR1 SNHLY and CDR2 FYNNEI. On this clone: Its antigen is currently unknown.

The sequencing used PBMCs, collected after 24 months of ibrutinib treatment. The chain carries TRBV2 and TRBJ2-5; perhaps D is TRBD1 or TRBD2 (5 bases each). The sequence was obtained from a human donor with chronic lymphocytic leukemia. Here the CDR3 DNA reads TGTGCCAGCAGGACACAGCGGACCAGGGTCCAGTACTTC. Translated: CASRTQRTRVQYF.